The entry below describes one T cell receptor (beta chain). This clonotype was counted many times. The antigen it binds to is not known. No base quality values were provided; no much bigger clone lies one nucleotide off. Two rounds of multiplex PCR were used to amplify the TCR beta CDR3 region from genomic DNA. In the first round of PCR, primers specific to each TRBV and TRBJ gene were used, and the primer sequences are filed in Chinese patent CN105087789A. The second PCR round used universal primers. The Roche High Pure PCR Template Preparation Kit was used to extract genomic DNA from frozen PBMCs. An Illumina HiSeq 3000 was used to sequence the libraries paired-end with 151 bp reads. The authors' pipeline ran thus. Raw reads lacking the multiplex PCR primer sequences were removed with CutAdapt. PEAR was used to merge high-quality paired reads into contigs. By aligning each contig to reference sequences, MiXCR assigned the TRB V, D and J gene segments to that contig. CDR3 sequences were clustered by base quality and sequence similarity to remove sequencing errors. Shannon entropy, normalized by the natural log of the productive TCR sequence number, served as the measure of diversity. To get clonality, Shannon entropy was divided by the natural log of the number of unique clonotypes, and that result was subtracted from one. Using the Youden index from ROC curves, the researchers picked the repertoire-metric cut-offs for progression-free survival, and all analyses were carried out in R 3.5.3. The raw public data were reprocessed by TCRdb itself: fastp quality trimming at Q25, MiXCR clonotype calling, in-frame beta chains only. Every distinct CDR3 protein forms one entry, paired with its most common genes and DNA. TCRdb's processing, not the authors', yielded these V and J calls. Recorded for this sample are around 30,000 distinct CDR3 sequences; about 30% of them occurred a single time. In total, the top ten clones hold 30% to 40% of the sample.

No patient had a history of other malignancies or prior chemotherapy or radiotherapy, and all had node-negative disease on CT and PET/CT. At each of the two time points, 6 to 7 milliliters of peripheral venous blood were collected into EDTA tubes. PBMCs were isolated by Ficoll-Paque Plus density-gradient centrifugation. Right after collection, samples were placed at -80 degrees C and kept there until analysis. Including the terminal cysteine and phenylalanine, the CDR3 comprises 10 residues. The retained sequence is limited to the CDR3, 30 bases, with the frame set at the first base. V sheds 6 bases and J sheds 5 bases, leaving 4 bases between their ends. CDR1 and CDR2, looked up from the germline V gene, are SNHLY and FYNNEI. The data stem from a study of prognosis after radiotherapy for stage I lung cancer (dated by TCRdb to the early 2020s). Context from the whole study: Around 18 stage I NSCLC patients were enrolled in Nanjing, China, between early 2018 and January 2019. Every patient was regarded as medically inoperable, because of comorbidities in about a dozen cases and refusal of surgery in 7 cases. A total of around 40 blood samples from some 20 patients were sequenced, with one sample obtained before and one obtained after SBRT for each patient. Of the enrolled patients, fourteen had newly diagnosed primary stage I lung tumors, while a few had oligometastatic NSCLC following surgical resection of the primary tumor. About 20% of the 19 patients developed distant metastases after SBRT, at a median of approximately 7 months; the other 15 showed no significant progression. Squamous cell carcinoma histology was identified in several patients, and adenocarcinoma histology was identified in about twelve patients. The cohort included 13 men and about six women, with a median age of roughly 74 years and a range of roughly 53 to 85 years. Concurrent therapy was not administered to any patient alongside SBRT. The study profiled peripheral blood TCR beta repertoires from stage I NSCLC patients before and after stereotactic body radiotherapy and related them to distant failure. Using image-guided IMRT or VMAT, SBRT was delivered in 3 to 5 fractions at a biologically effective dose of at least 100 Gy.

Overall study results and their limits: The study was limited by its small cohort and short follow-up, and the findings require independent validation. Post-SBRT Shannon entropy and its change from baseline were lower in patients who developed distant metastases; baseline Shannon entropy was not associated with metastases. No adjustment for multiple comparisons was applied to any of the reported P values. Differences in TRBV and TRBJ usage frequencies by metastasis status were reportedly observed in two V genes at baseline and in nine V and two J genes after SBRT. No determination of tumor specificity was made for expanded TCR clones. Unique TCR clone counts fell after SBRT (median 10,088 before versus several thousand after; Wilcoxon paired P=0.011).

This sequence uses TRBV2 and TRBJ1-1; the D gene lacks a confident call. The starting material was PBMCs, obtained before or after stereotactic body radiation therapy (not recorded which). The TCR sequence derives from a donor over 45 with non-small cell lung cancer. The CDR3 in this case is CASSKTEAFF. Read as DNA, the sequence is TGTGCCAGCAGCAAGACTGAAGCTTTCTTT.